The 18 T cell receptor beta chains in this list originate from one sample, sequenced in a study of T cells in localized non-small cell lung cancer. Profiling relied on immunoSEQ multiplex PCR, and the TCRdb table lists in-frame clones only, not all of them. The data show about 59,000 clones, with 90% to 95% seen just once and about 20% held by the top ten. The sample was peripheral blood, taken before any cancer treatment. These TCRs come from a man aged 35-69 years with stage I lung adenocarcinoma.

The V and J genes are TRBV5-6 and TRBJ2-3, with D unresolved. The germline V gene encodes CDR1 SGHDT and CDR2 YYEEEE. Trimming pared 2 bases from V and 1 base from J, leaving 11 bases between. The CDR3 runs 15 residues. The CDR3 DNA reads TGTGCCAGCAGCTTAAGGAGCCAAGGCACAGATACGCAGTATTTT. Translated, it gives CASSLRSQGTDTQYF.

The CDR3 loop reads CASSSGPNYGYTF. Written as DNA, the CDR3 is TGTGCCAGCAGTTCGGGACCCAACTATGGCTACACCTTC. The V and J genes are TRBV7-9 and TRBJ1-2, with D possibly TRBD1 on 5 matching bases. The CDR3 is 13 residues long. The germline V gene has CDR1 SEHNR and CDR2 FQNEAQ (reference sequence). V was trimmed by 6 bases and J by 2 bases, leaving 10 bases between them.

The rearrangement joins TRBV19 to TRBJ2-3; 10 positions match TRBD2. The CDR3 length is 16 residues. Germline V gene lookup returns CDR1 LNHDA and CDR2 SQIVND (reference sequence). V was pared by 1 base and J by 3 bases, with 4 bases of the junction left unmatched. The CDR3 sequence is CASSIGASGSTDTQYF. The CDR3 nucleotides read TGTGCCAGTAGTATAGGGGCTAGCGGGAGTACAGATACGCAGTATTTT.

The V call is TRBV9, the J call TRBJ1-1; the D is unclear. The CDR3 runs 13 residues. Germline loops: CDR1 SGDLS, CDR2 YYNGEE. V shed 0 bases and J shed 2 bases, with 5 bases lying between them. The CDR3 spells CASSVGTNTEAFF. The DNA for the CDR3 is TGTGCCAGCAGCGTAGGAACAAACACTGAAGCTTTCTTT.

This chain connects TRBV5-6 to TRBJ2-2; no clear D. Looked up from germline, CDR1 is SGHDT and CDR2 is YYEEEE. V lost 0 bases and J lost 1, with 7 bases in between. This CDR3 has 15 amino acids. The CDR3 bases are TGTGCCAGCAGCTTGGTAGGAGTGAACACCGGGGAGCTGTTTTTT. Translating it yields CASSLVGVNTGELFF.

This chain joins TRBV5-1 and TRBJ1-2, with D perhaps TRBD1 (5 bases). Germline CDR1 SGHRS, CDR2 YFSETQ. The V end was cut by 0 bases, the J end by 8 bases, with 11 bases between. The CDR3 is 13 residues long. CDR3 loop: CASSLGQTQGYTF. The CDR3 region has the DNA TGCGCCAGCAGCTTGGGACAGACCCAGGGCTACACCTTC.

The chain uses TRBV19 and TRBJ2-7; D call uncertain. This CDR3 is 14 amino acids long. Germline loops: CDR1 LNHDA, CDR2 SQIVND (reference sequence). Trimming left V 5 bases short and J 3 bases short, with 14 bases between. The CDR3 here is CASSLAGLYYEQYF. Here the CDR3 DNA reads TGTGCCAGTAGTTTGGCAGGTCTTTACTACGAGCAGTACTTC.

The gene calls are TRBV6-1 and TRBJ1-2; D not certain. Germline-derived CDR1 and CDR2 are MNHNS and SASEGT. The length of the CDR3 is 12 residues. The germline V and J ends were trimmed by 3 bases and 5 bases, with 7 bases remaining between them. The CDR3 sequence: CASSDMGYGYTF. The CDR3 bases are TGTGCCAGCAGTGATATGGGTTATGGCTACACCTTC.

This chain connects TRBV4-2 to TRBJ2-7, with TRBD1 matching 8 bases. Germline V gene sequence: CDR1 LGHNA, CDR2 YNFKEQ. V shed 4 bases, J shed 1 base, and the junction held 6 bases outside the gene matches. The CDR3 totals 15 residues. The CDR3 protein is CASSPRTGLSYEQYF. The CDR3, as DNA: TGTGCCAGCAGCCCCCGGACAGGGTTATCCTACGAGCAGTACTTC.

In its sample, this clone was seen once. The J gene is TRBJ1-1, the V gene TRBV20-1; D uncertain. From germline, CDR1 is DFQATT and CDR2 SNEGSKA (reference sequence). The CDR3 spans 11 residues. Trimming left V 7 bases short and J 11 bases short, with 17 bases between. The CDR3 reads CSVNTVRGAFF. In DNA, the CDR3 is TGCAGTGTTAATACGGTTCGAGGGGCTTTCTTT.

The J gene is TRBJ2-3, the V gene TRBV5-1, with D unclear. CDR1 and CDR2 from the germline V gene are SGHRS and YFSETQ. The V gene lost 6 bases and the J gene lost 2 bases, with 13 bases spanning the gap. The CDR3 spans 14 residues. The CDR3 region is CASKALDLTDTQYF. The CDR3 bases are TGCGCCAGCAAGGCCTTGGACCTCACAGATACGCAGTATTTT.

The CDR3 is CASRGLYDNEQFF. The CDR3 DNA reads TGTGCCAGTCGAGGACTATACGACAATGAGCAGTTCTTC. The chain uses TRBV6-1 and TRBJ2-1, with D possibly being TRBD2 (6 bases). V was trimmed by 9 bases and J by 5 bases, leaving 14 bases between them. The V gene's germline CDR1 is MNHNS and CDR2 SASEGT. The length of the CDR3 is 13 residues.

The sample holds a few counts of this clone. The CDR3 loop reads CSVRGTSAKDTQYF. CDR3 DNA sequence: TGCAGCGTCCGGGGGACTAGCGCAAAAGATACGCAGTATTTT. The V and J genes are TRBV29-1 and TRBJ2-3; 10 nucleotides agree with TRBD2. Germline lookup yields CDR1 SQVTM and CDR2 ANQGSEA. Trimming removed 6 bases from V and 5 bases from J; junction bases left unmatched: 8. The CDR3 covers 14 residues.

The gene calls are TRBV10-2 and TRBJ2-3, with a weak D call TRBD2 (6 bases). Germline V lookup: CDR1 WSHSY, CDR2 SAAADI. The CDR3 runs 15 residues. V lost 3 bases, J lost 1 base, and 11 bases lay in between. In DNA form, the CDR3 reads TGCGCCAGCAGTGATGCGGCTAGCGGCACAGATACGCAGTATTTT. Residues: CASSDAASGTDTQYF.

In DNA form, the CDR3 reads TGTGCCAGTAGAAACAGGTACCGGACTCGTGATCAGCCCCAGCATTTT. Protein: CASRNRYRTRDQPQHF. The J gene is TRBJ1-5, the V gene TRBV19; tentative D call: TRBD1 (5 bases). The CDR3 totals 16 residues. V was pared by 6 bases and J by 5 bases, with 20 bases between. CDR1 LNHDA and CDR2 SQIVND come from the germline V gene (reference sequence).

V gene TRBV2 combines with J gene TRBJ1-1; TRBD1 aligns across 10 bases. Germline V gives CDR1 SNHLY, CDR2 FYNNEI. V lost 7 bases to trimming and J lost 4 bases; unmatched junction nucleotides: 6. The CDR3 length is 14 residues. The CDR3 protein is CASTTGQGITEAFF. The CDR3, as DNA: TGTGCCAGCACCACGGGACAGGGGATCACTGAAGCTTTCTTT.

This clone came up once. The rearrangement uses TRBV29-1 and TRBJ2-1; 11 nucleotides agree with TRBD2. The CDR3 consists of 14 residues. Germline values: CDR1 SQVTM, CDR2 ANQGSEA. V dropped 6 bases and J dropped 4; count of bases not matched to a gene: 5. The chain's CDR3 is CSVGTSGSYNEQFF. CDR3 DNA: TGCAGCGTGGGGACTAGCGGATCTTACAATGAGCAGTTCTTC.

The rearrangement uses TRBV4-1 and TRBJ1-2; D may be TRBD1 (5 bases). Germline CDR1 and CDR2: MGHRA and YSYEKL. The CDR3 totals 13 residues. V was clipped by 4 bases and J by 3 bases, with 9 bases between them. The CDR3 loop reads CASSPREDYGYTF. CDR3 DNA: TGCGCCAGCAGCCCCAGGGAAGACTATGGCTACACCTTC.